Below, 24 T cell receptor beta chains from the same sample are listed, as sequenced in a study of radiation and T cells in renal cell carcinoma. Time point in this sample: blood 2 weeks post-SBRT. Described treatment: 15 Gy SBRT to primary tumor, nephrectomy 4 weeks later. Method: immunoSEQ multiplex PCR; TCRdb's copy keeps in-frame clones and lacks some. The sample has some 120,000 clones; about 81% are singletons. Sequencing was performed on blood, taken from a patient whose treatment included radiotherapy and nephrectomy. All receptors derive from a woman aged 55 to 70 with renal cell carcinoma.

The rearrangement joins TRBV5-1 to TRBJ1-1, with a tentative D call TRBD1 (6 bases). CDR3 length: 14 residues. The V end was cut by 4 bases, the J end by 4 bases, with 14 bases between. Germline values: CDR1 SGHRS, CDR2 YFSETQ. The CDR3 sequence is CASSDLGGGTEAFF. The CDR3, as DNA: TGCGCCAGCAGCGACCTGGGGGGCGGCACTGAAGCTTTCTTT.

This clone was seen a few times. The chain employs TRBV10-3 and TRBJ2-2, with a weak D call TRBD1 (6 bases). CDR3 size: 12 residues. Germline CDR1 reads ENHRY; CDR2 reads SYGVKD. The V and J ends lost 11 bases and 6 bases respectively, with 13 bases between them. Written as DNA, the CDR3 is TGTGCCTGCAGAGGGGGACCCGGGGAGCTGTTTTTT. Its protein product is CACRGGPGELFF.

This clone was detected only once. The V call is TRBV6-6, the J call TRBJ1-1; D might be TRBD1 (5 bases). Germline assignment: CDR1 MNHNY and CDR2 SVGAGI (reference sequence). V was clipped by 6 bases and J by 0 bases, with 17 bases between them. The CDR3 has 16 amino acids. CDR3 protein: CASRPDPTGVNTEAFF. Here the CDR3 DNA reads TGTGCCAGCAGACCAGACCCCACAGGAGTGAACACTGAAGCTTTCTTT.

Turning to this clone: Here the CDR3 omits its conserved ending phenylalanine or tryptophan, so a read error is the likely source. The V call is TRBV6-6, the J call TRBJ2-7; TRBD1 matches 9 bases. CDR3 length: 15 residues. CDR1 is MNHNY and CDR2 is SVGAGI in the germline V gene (reference sequence). Trimming cost V 6 bases and J 9 bases; bases outside gene matches: 15. CDR3 in DNA: TGTGCCAGCAGGAACACCGGGACAGGGCCCTTCCTGCAGTACCTC. Its translation is CASRNTGTGPFLQYL.

This clone has just a few counts. The chain uses TRBV7-9 and TRBJ2-7, with TRBD2 matching 8 bases. From germline, CDR1 is SEHNR and CDR2 FQNEAQ (reference sequence). CDR3 length: 17 amino acids. The V and J ends lost 0 bases and 1 base, in that order; junction bases with no gene match: 8. The CDR3: CASSLAPGGVASYEQYF. CDR3 coding DNA: TGTGCCAGCAGCTTAGCGCCCGGGGGGGTGGCTTCCTACGAGCAGTACTTC.

This sequence joins TRBV6-1 and TRBJ2-2; D is unclear. V lost 7 bases to trimming and J lost 0 bases, with 9 bases between them. CDR1 and CDR2 (germline): MNHNS, SASEGT. The CDR3 extends over 14 amino acids. This CDR3 reads CASNQIANTGELFF. For the CDR3, the DNA is TGTGCCAGCAACCAGATAGCGAACACCGGGGAGCTGTTTTTT.

The chain recombines TRBV12-5 with TRBJ1-2; 8 bases line up with TRBD1. Germline assignment: CDR1 LGHNT and CDR2 FRNRAP. This CDR3 contains 14 residues. V was clipped by 5 bases and J by 4 bases; unmatched bases: 6. CDR3 residues: CASGKGTGLYGYTF. The DNA for the CDR3 is TGTGCTAGTGGTAAGGGGACAGGCCTCTATGGCTACACCTTC.

The rearrangement links TRBV9 to TRBJ1-2; no clear D. CDR1 and CDR2 (germline): SGDLS, YYNGEE. Trimming took 4 bases from V and 4 from J, leaving 17 bases between them. CDR3 size: 15 residues. The CDR3 sequence: CASSPTSGTAYGYTF. DNA of the CDR3: TGTGCCAGCAGCCCAACCTCGGGAACCGCCTATGGCTACACCTTC.

This rearrangement joins TRBV6-1 to TRBJ1-6, with a weak D call TRBD1 (6 bases). Germline lookup yields CDR1 MNHNS and CDR2 SASEGT. The CDR3 extends over 14 amino acids. Trimming stripped 2 bases from V and 7 bases from J, with 9 bases between. DNA for the CDR3: TGTGCCAGCAGTGAAAAGGGGGACAATTCACCCCTCCACTTT. It codes for CASSEKGDNSPLHF.

The chain combines TRBV9 with TRBJ1-6, with D possibly being TRBD1 (5 bases). The CDR3 covers 16 residues. In germline, CDR1 is SGDLS, CDR2 YYNGEE. The germline V and J ends were trimmed by 0 bases and 8 bases, with 15 bases remaining between them. The CDR3 sequence: CASSVDIGREDSPLHF. The CDR3 DNA follows: TGTGCCAGCAGCGTAGATATAGGCAGGGAGGATTCACCCCTCCACTTT.

The CDR3 nucleotides are TGTGCCAGCAGCACGCCCCTCGGCTCTGGAAACACCATATATTTT. This encodes CASSTPLGSGNTIYF. The chain combines TRBV7-2 with TRBJ1-3; D unresolved. The CDR3 spans 15 residues. Germline V lookup: CDR1 SGHTA, CDR2 FQGNSA. The V end was cut by 5 bases, the J end by 0 bases, with 11 bases between.

This chain connects TRBV29-1 to TRBJ1-2, with D maybe TRBD1 (5 bases). This CDR3 has 15 amino acids. The V gene's germline CDR1 is SQVTM and CDR2 ANQGSEA. V was cut by 6 bases and J by 5 bases, with 22 bases left in between. The CDR3 loop is CSVVLLGRRKYGYTF. The CDR3 DNA reads as TGCAGCGTGGTCCTATTGGGACGGAGAAAATATGGCTACACCTTC.

The chain has TRBV12-5 and TRBJ2-1; D may be TRBD2 (5 bases). Germline V CDR1 and CDR2: LGHNT, FRNRAP. Trimming took 7 bases from V and 4 from J, leaving 14 bases between them. This CDR3 contains 14 residues. CDR3 in amino acids: CASAPGSLYNEQFF. In DNA form, the CDR3 reads TGTGCTAGTGCACCGGGGTCCCTGTACAATGAGCAGTTCTTC.

The J gene is TRBJ2-1, the V gene TRBV30, with a tentative D call TRBD1 (6 bases). The germline CDR1 and CDR2 sequences are GTSNPN and SVGIG (reference sequence). This CDR3 region has 14 residues. Trimming cost V 4 bases and J 2 bases, with 12 bases left between them. CDR3 sequence reads: CAWNGDTAYNEQFF. For the CDR3, the DNA is TGTGCCTGGAATGGGGACACAGCCTACAATGAGCAGTTCTTC.

The chain employs TRBV28 and TRBJ1-2; the D gene is possibly TRBD1 (5 bases). The CDR3 extends over 13 amino acids. Germline assignment: CDR1 MDHEN and CDR2 SYDVKM. V was pared by 7 bases and J by 11 bases, with 20 bases between. This chain's CDR3 is CASNPGPVIGYTF. The CDR3 DNA sequence: TGTGCCAGCAACCCGGGGCCCGTTATCGGTTACACCTTC.

The chain employs TRBV28 and TRBJ1-1, with D uncertain. The germline CDR1 and CDR2 sequences are MDHEN and SYDVKM. Trimming shortened V by 2 bases and J by 11 bases, and 15 bases separated the two germline ends. This CDR3 contains 13 residues. CDR3 nucleotide sequence: TGTGCCAGCAGTTTAGGGAGCCTGGGGAGGGCTTTCTTT. This codes for CASSLGSLGRAFF.

This chain links TRBV7-8 with TRBJ2-1, with D perhaps matching TRBD2 (6 bases). CDR1 and CDR2 from the germline V gene are SGHVS and FQNEAQ. The CDR3 runs 15 residues. V was pared by 6 bases and J by 0 bases, with 12 bases between. In DNA, the CDR3 is TGTGCCAGCAGTCTGGACGGGAGCTCCTACAATGAGCAGTTCTTC. This gives the protein CASSLDGSSYNEQFF.

The chain combines TRBV13 with TRBJ2-7; 9 nucleotides agree with TRBD2. CDR1 is PRHDT, CDR2 FYEKMQ, per germline (reference sequence). The CDR3 runs to 15 residues. With 2 bases clipped from V and 0 bases from J, the junction kept 2 bases outside the gene matches. CDR3 nucleotide sequence: TGTGCCAGCAGCTTAAGGACTAGCGCCTCCTACGAGCAGTACTTC. It codes for CASSLRTSASYEQYF. Full variable domain (rest looked up from reference TRBV13 and TRBJ2-7): AAGVIQSPRHLIKEKRETATLKCYPIPRHDTVYWYQQGPGQDPQFLISFYEKMQSDKGSIPDRFSAQQFSDYHSELNMSSLELGDSALYFCASSLRTSASYEQYFGPGTRLTVT.

CDR3 in amino acids: CASSLGSGVGGGYQETQYF. The CDR3, as DNA: TGTGCCAGCAGCCTAGGCTCCGGGGTTGGCGGGGGATACCAAGAGACCCAGTACTTC. V usage is TRBV9 and J usage is TRBJ2-5, with 7 nucleotides matching TRBD2. Germline loops: CDR1 SGDLS, CDR2 YYNGEE. The V and J ends lost 4 bases and 0 bases, in that order; junction bases with no gene match: 18. The CDR3 totals 19 residues.

Within the sample, this clone is medium-sized (0.01 to 0.1%). The chain carries TRBV11-2 and TRBJ1-6; D may be TRBD1 (5 bases). Germline-derived CDR1 and CDR2 are SGHAT and FQNNGV. The CDR3 contains 13 residues. With 5 bases removed from V and 15 bases from J, the gap between germline ends came to 17 bases. The DNA for the CDR3 is TGTGCCAGCAGCCCCCGGGAGACAGACCTCCTCCACTTT. Its protein is CASSPRETDLLHF.

The V call is TRBV4-3, the J call TRBJ2-5, with 7 bases fitting TRBD1. J lost 9 bases, V lost 0 bases, and 10 bases had no gene match. The CDR3 loop spans 15 amino acids. The germline CDR1 and CDR2 sequences are LGHNA and YSLEER. The CDR3 DNA is TGCGCCAGCAGCCAAGATAGGACAGGCCGTAGGTCCCAGTACTTC. Protein sequence: CASSQDRTGRRSQYF.

The chain carries TRBV5-8 and TRBJ2-3; D is uncertain. Deletions cut 2 bases from V and 3 bases from J, with 10 bases between. This CDR3 spans 14 amino acids. Germline-derived CDR1 and CDR2 are SGHTS and YDEGEE. CDR3 DNA: TGTGCCAGCAGCTTTAGGACGGCGACAGATACGCAGTATTTT. This encodes CASSFRTATDTQYF.

V usage is TRBV5-1 and J usage is TRBJ1-4, with TRBD1 as a possible D gene (5 bases). The CDR3 length is 15 residues. Germline lookup yields CDR1 SGHRS and CDR2 YFSETQ. The germline V and J ends were trimmed by 4 bases and 4 bases, with 14 bases remaining between them. CDR3 region: CASSPDTRRNEKLFF. CDR3 DNA sequence: TGCGCCAGCAGCCCGGACACCAGGCGTAATGAAAAACTGTTTTTT.

The chain joins TRBV28 to TRBJ2-2, with TRBD2 matching 13 bases. Losses at the gene ends were 0 bases for V and 6 bases for J; bases not matched to a gene: 4. CDR1 and CDR2 (germline): MDHEN, SYDVKM. The CDR3 contains 17 residues. CDR3 in DNA: TGTGCCAGCAGTTTATGGCGACTAGCGGGAGGACCCGGGGAGCTGTTTTTT. Its protein product is CASSLWRLAGGPGELFF.